These 27 T cell receptor beta chains originate from one sample sequenced in a study of shared clonotypes between healthy human individuals (dated by TCRdb to 2019 to 2021). The library was prepared using the immunoSEQ multiplex PCR assay. Entries here come from immuneACCESS through TCRdb and include only in-frame sequences with V and J called. Some clones fail to appear in such tables; in the studies checked, an unresolved V gene covers under half of the shortfall, and the cause of the remainder is unknown. This sample lists millions of clones; approximately 95% were detected once. The biggest ten clones account for about 0.39% of the sample. Sequenced input: naive CD4+ T cells from PBMCs. Read against the paper, the sample's cell subset or site label means: CD45RA+ positively selected. The receptors here all came from a young man in good health. Some clones in this sample may be carry-over from other donors' samples.

A single count supports this clone. The chain links TRBV14 to TRBJ2-7, with D uncertain. The germline gives CDR1 SGHDN, CDR2 FVKESK. The V gene lost 2 bases and the J gene lost 5 bases, with 16 bases spanning the gap. This CDR3 contains 15 residues. CDR3 DNA: TGTGCCAGCAGCCAATTTGGGCAGCCCGCCGACGAGCAGTACTTC. This codes for CASSQFGQPADEQYF.

V and J are TRBV5-1 and TRBJ2-1; TRBD2 agrees at 9 bases. The ends lost 1 base at V and 0 bases at J; junction bases unmatched: 2. There are 16 residues in the CDR3. Germline V gene data show CDR1 as SGHRS and CDR2 as YFSETQ. The CDR3 region is CASSLYSGSSYNEQFF. CDR3 nucleotide sequence: TGCGCCAGCAGCTTGTATAGCGGGAGCTCCTACAATGAGCAGTTCTTC.

The V and J genes are TRBV11-2 and TRBJ2-3; 11 bases map to TRBD2. This CDR3 spans 18 amino acids. Losses at the gene ends were 5 bases for V and 1 base for J; bases not matched to a gene: 11. Germline assignment: CDR1 SGHAT and CDR2 FQNNGV. This CDR3 reads CASSRSSGRSLRTDTQYF. The CDR3 DNA reads as TGTGCCAGCAGCCGATCTAGCGGGAGGTCGCTACGCACAGATACGCAGTATTTT.

On this clone itself: Other DNA sequences in the sample encode the same CDR3. J is TRBJ2-7 and V is TRBV20-1; D remains unclear. The CDR3 length is 10 residues. In germline, CDR1 is DFQATT, CDR2 SNEGSKA (reference sequence). V was clipped by 5 bases and J by 3 bases, with 5 bases between them. CDR3 bases: TGCAGTGCTGCAGACTACGAGCAGTACTTC. Its translation is CSAADYEQYF.

This clone was seen a single time. The rearrangement links TRBV19 to TRBJ2-1; the D is unclear. The CDR3 is made up of 15 amino acids. The germline V gene encodes CDR1 LNHDA and CDR2 SQIVND (reference sequence). Trimming took off 1 base at V and 2 bases at J, with 9 bases between the two ends. The CDR3 nucleotides are TGTGCCAGTAGTATAGCGAGGTCCCCCTACAATGAGCAGTTCTTC. As protein: CASSIARSPYNEQFF.

This clone was recorded a few times. The genes are TRBV29-1 and TRBJ1-1, with D maybe TRBD1 (6 bases). Germline assignment: CDR1 SQVTM and CDR2 ANQGSEA. The CDR3 runs to 13 residues. V was trimmed by 3 bases and J by 5 bases, leaving 13 bases between them. The CDR3 protein is CSVDLTGRTEAFF. DNA for the CDR3: TGCAGCGTTGATTTAACAGGGCGGACTGAAGCTTTCTTT.

The V and J genes are TRBV4-3 and TRBJ1-4, with D possibly TRBD1 on 5 matching bases. With 3 bases removed from V and 5 bases from J, the gap between germline ends came to 16 bases. This CDR3 spans 16 amino acids. Germline V gene data show CDR1 as LGHNA and CDR2 as YSLEER. CDR3: CASSHLTGTVNEKLFF. The CDR3 DNA reads TGCGCCAGCAGCCACCTTACCGGGACGGTGAATGAAAAACTGTTTTTT.

The chain links TRBV7-2 to TRBJ1-5, with D uncertain. This CDR3 has 16 amino acids. Germline lookup yields CDR1 SGHTA and CDR2 FQGNSA. Trimming removed 1 base from V and 0 bases from J, with 10 bases in between. The CDR3 here is CASSLVFGVSNQPQHF. Written as DNA, the CDR3 is TGTGCCAGCAGCTTAGTGTTCGGTGTTAGCAATCAGCCCCAGCATTTT. The variable domain in full, with the rest retrieved from reference TRBV7-2 and TRBJ1-5, is GAGVSQSPSNKVTEKGKDVELRCDPISGHTALYWYRQSLGQGLEFLIYFQGNSAPDKSGLPSDRFSAERTGGSVSTLTIQRTQQEDSAVYLCASSLVFGVSNQPQHFGDGTRLSIL.

This chain connects TRBV6-1 to TRBJ1-4; the D is unclear. The CDR3 sequence is 16 residues long. Germline V CDR1 and CDR2: MNHNS, SASEGT. The V end was cut by 0 bases, the J end by 7 bases, with 15 bases between. The CDR3 loop reads CASSEARSVAGEKLFF. CDR3 sequence (DNA): TGTGCCAGCAGTGAAGCGCGGTCGGTTGCGGGTGAAAAACTGTTTTTT.

The chain carries TRBV29-1 and TRBJ2-3; TRBD1 matches 7 bases. CDR1 SQVTM and CDR2 ANQGSEA come from the germline V gene. Losses at the gene ends were 5 bases for V and 5 bases for J; bases not matched to a gene: 13. The CDR3 is 15 residues long. As DNA, the CDR3 is TGCAGCGTTTCCCGCTCGGGCAGGGGGTTAGATACGCAGTATTTT. Its protein is CSVSRSGRGLDTQYF.

The chain has TRBV29-1 and TRBJ1-1; possibly TRBD1 for D (6 bases). V lost 4 bases and J 1 base, leaving 16 bases between the germline ends. Germline V gene data show CDR1 as SQVTM and CDR2 as ANQGSEA. The CDR3 is 15 amino acids. CDR3 amino acids: CSVVGRGGRNTEAFF. DNA of the CDR3: TGCAGCGTTGTGGGTAGGGGGGGCCGGAACACTGAAGCTTTCTTT.

This chain joins TRBV7-9 and TRBJ2-7; D is ambiguous. Germline assignment: CDR1 SEHNR and CDR2 FQNEAQ (reference sequence). Trimming shortened V by 5 bases and J by 3 bases, and 17 bases separated the two germline ends. The CDR3 runs to 15 residues. This CDR3 is CASSPPDLTRYEQYF. For the CDR3, the DNA is TGTGCCAGCAGCCCCCCGGACCTCACGCGCTACGAGCAGTACTTC.

The chain uses TRBV15 and TRBJ2-2; D is uncertain. The germline V and J ends were trimmed by 5 bases and 1 base, with 17 bases remaining between them. There are 17 residues in the CDR3. Germline CDR1 reads LNHNV; CDR2 reads YYDKDF (reference sequence). In nucleotides, the CDR3 is TGTGCCACCAGCGCCGGAGTATCCAGGAAGAACACCGGGGAGCTGTTTTTT. This codes for CATSAGVSRKNTGELFF.

The V call is TRBV4-1, the J call TRBJ2-7, with D possibly being TRBD2 (7 bases). V was shortened by 4 bases and J by 7 bases, with 17 bases between the two germline ends. Germline V CDR1 and CDR2: MGHRA, YSYEKL. CDR3 length: 14 residues. CDR3 nucleotide sequence: TGCGCCAGCAGCCGGCAAGGGGGGGCGCAGGAGCAGTACTTC. The encoded protein is CASSRQGGAQEQYF.

V is TRBV11-1 and J is TRBJ2-5; D perhaps matches TRBD2 (6 bases). The DNA end is more similar to TRBJ2-7, so the J call may be wrong. Per germline, CDR1 SGHAT and CDR2 FQDESV (reference sequence). The CDR3 contains 13 residues. Here the CDR3 DNA reads TGTGCCAGCAGCCTAAGGAGGGGATACGAGCAGTACTTC. It translates to CASSLRRGYEQYF.

Only one count was recorded for this clone. The J gene is TRBJ2-3, the V gene TRBV28; D not resolved. CDR1 is MDHEN, CDR2 SYDVKM, per germline. The CDR3 runs to 16 residues. Trimming removed 5 bases at V and 6 bases at J, with 21 bases between. CDR3 DNA: TGTGCCAGCAGTCTACCCAGGCCGAGCAGTCCCGATACGCAGTATTTT. It yields the protein CASSLPRPSSPDTQYF.

The rearrangement uses TRBV6-6 and TRBJ2-3, with TRBD1 identical over 7 bases. CDR3 length equals 14 residues. With 7 bases clipped from V and 0 bases from J, the junction kept 4 bases outside the gene matches. Germline loops: CDR1 MNHNY, CDR2 SVGAGI (reference sequence). The CDR3, as DNA: TGTGCCAGCAACAGAGGGGGCAGCACAGATACGCAGTATTTT. It specifies CASNRGGSTDTQYF.

The chain recombines TRBV6-6 with TRBJ1-1; 8 nucleotides match TRBD1. This CDR3 contains 14 residues. Germline V gene lookup returns CDR1 MNHNY and CDR2 SVGAGI (reference sequence). V lost 7 bases and J lost 11; bases outside the gene matches: 15. The CDR3 nucleotides are TGTGCCAGCACCCCAATTCGACAGGGGTTTTTTGCTTTCTTT. Its protein product is CASTPIRQGFFAFF.

This sequence joins TRBV5-4 and TRBJ2-1, with 8 bases aligning to TRBD2. V lost 2 bases and J lost 6; bases outside the gene matches: 10. The CDR3 length is 16 residues. The germline V gene encodes CDR1 SGHNT and CDR2 YYREEE (reference sequence). CDR3 sequence (DNA): TGTGCCAGCAGCTTTCTAACGGGAGGGCCCCGCAATGAGCAGTTCTTC. Translated: CASSFLTGGPRNEQFF.

The V and J genes are TRBV4-1 and TRBJ2-2; D remains ambiguous. V dropped 0 bases and J dropped 1 base, with 6 bases sitting between them. CDR1 and CDR2 (germline): MGHRA, YSYEKL. The length of the CDR3 is 15 residues. CDR3 DNA sequence: TGCGCCAGCAGCCAAGACGGCCAGAACACCGGGGAGCTGTTTTTT. This encodes CASSQDGQNTGELFF.

The rearrangement uses TRBV2 and TRBJ1-2; D is ambiguous. The CDR3 covers 14 residues. Germline-derived CDR1 and CDR2 are SNHLY and FYNNEI. The V gene lost 8 bases and the J gene lost 6 bases, with 19 bases spanning the gap. The CDR3 DNA follows: TGTGCCAGCTCCCCCGAGGCGGCATTTCATGGCTACACCTTC. As protein: CASSPEAAFHGYTF. The full variable domain, in which reference TRBV2 and TRBJ1-2 provide the parts outside the CDR3, is EPEVTQTPSHQVTQMGQEVILRCVPISNHLYFYWYRQILGQKVEFLVSFYNNEISEKSEIFDDQFSVERPDGSNFTLKIRSTKLEDSAMYFCASSPEAAFHGYTFGSGTRLTVV.

Comments on this clone: The identical CDR3 is also encoded by other nucleotide sequences in the sample. J is TRBJ1-4 and V is TRBV5-1; 7 bases align to TRBD1. The CDR3 extends over 13 amino acids. Germline V gene lookup returns CDR1 SGHRS and CDR2 YFSETQ. V lost 0 bases to trimming and J lost 7 bases; unmatched junction nucleotides: 0. The CDR3 is CASSLGQGEKLFF. CDR3 DNA: TGCGCCAGCAGCTTGGGACAGGGTGAAAAACTGTTTTTT.

Only one count was recorded for this clone. J is TRBJ2-7 and V is TRBV7-9; D may be TRBD1 (6 bases). Germline V gives CDR1 SEHNR, CDR2 FQNEAQ (reference sequence). CDR3 length: 15 amino acids. V was clipped by 3 bases and J by 0 bases, with 12 bases between them. CDR3 protein: CASSFTGSYSYEQYF. The CDR3 DNA reads TGTGCCAGCAGCTTCACAGGGTCCTACTCCTACGAGCAGTACTTC.

V gene TRBV28 combines with J gene TRBJ2-7; no reliable D call. V dropped 3 bases and J dropped 5 bases, with 17 bases sitting between them. This CDR3 region has 15 residues. Germline V gives CDR1 MDHEN, CDR2 SYDVKM. The CDR3 reads CASSFRGVVTHEQYF. The CDR3 DNA follows: TGTGCCAGCAGTTTCCGAGGAGTAGTTACCCACGAGCAGTACTTC. Full variable domain (missing parts from reference TRBV28 and TRBJ2-7): DVKVTQSSRYLVKRTGEKVFLECVQDMDHENMFWYRQDPGLGLRLIYFSYDVKMKEKGDIPEGYSVSREKKERFSLILESASTNQTSMYLCASSFRGVVTHEQYFGPGTRLTVT.

This chain links TRBV29-1 with TRBJ2-1; D is possibly TRBD1 (6 bases). The V end lost 0 bases, the J end lost 2 bases, and 14 bases lay between the germline ends. The CDR3 is 16 amino acids. From germline, CDR1 is SQVTM and CDR2 ANQGSEA. In DNA, the CDR3 is TGCAGCGTTGAAGATCCAAGGGGGACCACCTACAATGAGCAGTTCTTC. Encoded protein: CSVEDPRGTTYNEQFF.

This chain joins TRBV5-1 and TRBJ1-2, with 11 nucleotides matching TRBD1. Losses at the gene ends were 0 bases for V and 4 bases for J; bases not matched to a gene: 5. Germline V gene data show CDR1 as SGHRS and CDR2 as YFSETQ. The CDR3 has 16 residues. In DNA form, the CDR3 reads TGCGCCAGCAGCTTGGGCGGACAGGGGGCACTCTATGGCTACACCTTC. This translates into CASSLGGQGALYGYTF.

This clone was detected once. The rearrangement links TRBV5-6 to TRBJ2-1; 11 bases match TRBD2. V gave up 0 bases and J gave up 0 bases; unmatched junction bases: 8. The CDR3 extends over 19 amino acids. The V gene's germline CDR1 is SGHDT and CDR2 YYEEEE. The DNA of the CDR3 is TGTGCCAGCAGCTTGGCCGGGACTAGCGGTTTGAGCTCCTACAATGAGCAGTTCTTC. Translated, it gives CASSLAGTSGLSSYNEQFF.